The rows below give T cell receptor beta chains drawn from one sample of a study of T cells in Graves' hyperthyroidism and ophthalmopathy. TCRdb used MiXCR to reprocess the multiplex PCR reads, holding one entry per CDR3 protein. Among over 200,000 distinct CDR3 sequences, about 15% were seen once, and the ten largest hold about an eighth. The sample consisted of blood. The receptors shown here come from a woman in her forties with Graves' hyperthyroidism that later progressed to Graves' ophthalmopathy. Each CDR3 is given with its conserved first and last residue. Each record gives: CDR3 protein, CDR3 DNA, D gene, V gene, clone size, J gene. A D gene is named only where the DNA matches it firmly. The size of a clone is reported for some rows only, either as once, few or many, or as a class for expanded clones.

cdr3_aa: CASSIPDSYGYTF
cdr3_nt: TGTGCCAGTAGTATACCAGATTCCTATGGCTACACCTTC
d_call: .
v_call: TRBV19
clone_size: .
j_call: TRBJ1-2

cdr3_aa: CASSRRTAAETQYF
cdr3_nt: TGTGCCAGCAGTCGGCGAACCGCGGCAGAGACCCAGTACTTC
d_call: .
v_call: TRBV2
clone_size: many
j_call: TRBJ2-5

cdr3_aa: CASSFGVLGTDTQYF
cdr3_nt: TGTGCCAGCAGCTTCGGGGTGTTGGGCACAGATACGCAGTATTTT
d_call: .
v_call: TRBV11-2
clone_size: many
j_call: TRBJ2-3

cdr3_aa: CASSFPTSGRGDEQFF
cdr3_nt: TGTGCCAGCAGTTTCCCGACTAGCGGGAGAGGGGATGAGCAGTTCTTC
d_call: TRBD2
v_call: TRBV12-3/TRBV12-4
clone_size: many
j_call: TRBJ2-1

cdr3_aa: CASRSPGDGGYTF
cdr3_nt: TGTGCCAGCAGAAGTCCCGGGGATGGTGGCTACACCTTC
d_call: .
v_call: TRBV6-1
clone_size: .
j_call: TRBJ1-2

cdr3_aa: CSVARASYNEQFF
cdr3_nt: TGCAGCGTGGCTAGGGCTTCTTACAATGAGCAGTTCTTC
d_call: .
v_call: TRBV29-1
clone_size: many
j_call: TRBJ2-1

cdr3_aa: CASSKTTNNEQFF
cdr3_nt: TGTGCCAGCAGCAAAACTACGAACAATGAGCAGTTCTTC
d_call: .
v_call: TRBV27
clone_size: many
j_call: TRBJ2-1

cdr3_aa: CASRGATEAEAFF
cdr3_nt: TGTGCCAGTAGGGGGGCAACAGAGGCCGAAGCTTTCTTT
d_call: .
v_call: TRBV19
clone_size: many
j_call: TRBJ1-1

cdr3_aa: CASSEAGTRYTGELFF
cdr3_nt: TGTGCCAGCAGCGAAGCCGGGACAAGGTACACCGGGGAGCTGTTTTTT
d_call: .
v_call: TRBV4-2
clone_size: many
j_call: TRBJ2-2

cdr3_aa: CASMQWQGAYEQCF
cdr3_nt: TGTGCCAGCATGCAATGGCAGGGTGCCTACGAGCAGTGCTTC
d_call: .
v_call: TRBV2
clone_size: many
j_call: TRBJ2-7

cdr3_aa: CASSLARDRENYGYTF
cdr3_nt: TGTGCCAGCAGCTTAGCCAGGGACAGGGAGAACTATGGCTACACCTTC
d_call: TRBD1
v_call: TRBV7-9
clone_size: many
j_call: TRBJ1-2

cdr3_aa: CASSDIAYEQYF
cdr3_nt: TGTGCCAGCAGTGACATAGCCTACGAGCAGTACTTC
d_call: .
v_call: TRBV2
clone_size: .
j_call: TRBJ2-7

cdr3_aa: CASSLVGMEKTQYF
cdr3_nt: TGTGCCAGCAGTTTGGTCGGCATGGAGAAGACCCAGTACTTC
d_call: .
v_call: TRBV28
clone_size: .
j_call: TRBJ2-5

cdr3_aa: CASSPNRDGYTF
cdr3_nt: TGTGCCAGCAGCCCGAACAGGGACGGCTACACCTTC
d_call: .
v_call: TRBV16
clone_size: .
j_call: TRBJ1-2

cdr3_aa: CASSLRTGERNGELFF
cdr3_nt: TGTGCCAGCAGCTTGCGAACGGGAGAAAGGAACGGGGAGCTGTTTTTT
d_call: .
v_call: TRBV5-4
clone_size: few
j_call: TRBJ2-2

cdr3_aa: CASSLAGTTREQYF
cdr3_nt: TGTGCCAGCAGTTTAGCGGGGACCACGAGGGAGCAGTACTTC
d_call: .
v_call: TRBV28
clone_size: many
j_call: TRBJ2-7

cdr3_aa: CASSKKSGLAGLGRTQYF
cdr3_nt: TGTGCCAGCAGCAAGAAATCGGGACTAGCGGGACTTGGGCGGACCCAGTACTTC
d_call: TRBD2
v_call: TRBV27
clone_size: many
j_call: TRBJ2-5

cdr3_aa: CASSLTRDKETQYF
cdr3_nt: TGTGCCAGCAGTTTAACCCGAGATAAGGAGACCCAGTACTTC
d_call: .
v_call: TRBV27
clone_size: many
j_call: TRBJ2-5

cdr3_aa: CASTPFVTDTEAFF
cdr3_nt: TGTGCCAGTACCCCCTTCGTTACGGACACTGAAGCTTTCTTT
d_call: .
v_call: TRBV19
clone_size: many
j_call: TRBJ1-1

cdr3_aa: CASSHGTSADTQYF
cdr3_nt: TGTGCCAGCAGCCACGGGACTAGCGCAGATACGCAGTATTTT
d_call: TRBD2
v_call: TRBV7-9
clone_size: many
j_call: TRBJ2-3

cdr3_aa: CASSFKGRSGYTF
cdr3_nt: TGTGCCAGCAGTTTTAAGGGCCGGAGTGGCTACACCTTC
d_call: .
v_call: TRBV28
clone_size: .
j_call: TRBJ1-2

cdr3_aa: CASSPSTRVNTEAFF
cdr3_nt: TGTGCCAGCTCACCTTCAACGAGGGTGAACACTGAAGCTTTCTTT
d_call: .
v_call: TRBV18
clone_size: many
j_call: TRBJ1-1

cdr3_aa: CSARAKETGEAYEQYF
cdr3_nt: TGCAGTGCTAGAGCAAAGGAGACGGGAGAGGCCTACGAGCAGTACTTC
d_call: .
v_call: TRBV20-1
clone_size: .
j_call: TRBJ2-7

cdr3_aa: CASSYETSGSSDTQYF
cdr3_nt: TGTGCCAGCAGTTATGAGACTAGCGGGAGTTCAGATACGCAGTATTTT
d_call: TRBD2
v_call: TRBV6-6
clone_size: many
j_call: TRBJ2-3

cdr3_aa: CASSPRLVAGVQNEQFF
cdr3_nt: TGTGCCAGCAGCCCCCGTTTGGTAGCGGGAGTTCAGAATGAGCAGTTCTTC
d_call: TRBD2
v_call: TRBV6-1
clone_size: many
j_call: TRBJ2-1

cdr3_aa: CASSTLDAETQYF
cdr3_nt: TGTGCCAGCTCAACTCTAGACGCGGAGACCCAGTACTTC
d_call: .
v_call: TRBV18
clone_size: many
j_call: TRBJ2-5

cdr3_aa: CASPPGEEKLFF
cdr3_nt: TGTGCCAGCCCCCCGGGAGAAGAAAAACTGTTTTTT
d_call: .
v_call: TRBV6-9
clone_size: many
j_call: TRBJ1-4

cdr3_aa: CASSSARIYGNTIYF
cdr3_nt: TGTGCCAGCAGCTCGGCACGGATTTATGGAAACACCATATATTTT
d_call: .
v_call: TRBV11-2
clone_size: many
j_call: TRBJ1-3

cdr3_aa: CASSFFGELRIEQYF
cdr3_nt: TGTGCCAGCAGTTTTTTCGGCGAACTACGGATCGAGCAGTACTTC
d_call: .
v_call: TRBV28
clone_size: many
j_call: TRBJ2-7

cdr3_aa: CASSSDYEKLFF
cdr3_nt: TGTGCCAGCAGCTCGGACTACGAAAAACTGTTTTTT
d_call: .
v_call: TRBV7-9
clone_size: .
j_call: TRBJ1-4

cdr3_aa: CASSVGRSYNEQFF
cdr3_nt: TGTGCCAGCAGTGTTGGTAGATCCTACAATGAGCAGTTCTTC
d_call: .
v_call: TRBV2
clone_size: many
j_call: TRBJ2-1

cdr3_aa: CASSVTGANTEAFF
cdr3_nt: TGTGCCAGCAGCGTCACAGGGGCGAACACTGAAGCTTTCTTT
d_call: TRBD1
v_call: TRBV9
clone_size: many
j_call: TRBJ1-1

cdr3_aa: CASSLGIGTSGRAYEQYF
cdr3_nt: TGTGCCAGCAGTCTAGGGATCGGGACTAGCGGGAGGGCCTACGAGCAGTACTTC
d_call: TRBD2
v_call: TRBV28
clone_size: once
j_call: TRBJ2-7

cdr3_aa: CASTSGEPQGYF
cdr3_nt: TGTGCCAGCACCTCGGGGGAACCCCAGGGGTATTTT
d_call: .
v_call: TRBV2
clone_size: many
j_call: TRBJ2-3

cdr3_aa: CASRHDRGNTGELFF
cdr3_nt: TGTGCCAGCAGACACGACAGGGGTAACACCGGGGAGCTGTTTTTT
d_call: TRBD1
v_call: TRBV6-1
clone_size: many
j_call: TRBJ2-2

cdr3_aa: CASRASGSGDEQFF
cdr3_nt: TGTGCCAGCAGAGCTAGCGGGAGTGGGGATGAGCAGTTCTTC
d_call: TRBD2
v_call: TRBV2
clone_size: many
j_call: TRBJ2-1